This TCR beta chain comes out of a study of STAT5B mutations in CD4+ large granular lymphocyte leukemia. In the source study's methods: A productive frequency of 2.59 x 10-5 was the lowest detectable. The assay was immunoSEQ multiplex PCR, and TCRdb's table has in-frame clones only and misses some. V and J calls and clone size are those listed in that table; D and trimming were worked out from the DNA. The top ten clones hold about 0.4% of a sample with approximately 21,000 clones, 78% of them seen once. General observations from the study: Main leukemic clonotypes were patient-specific, but 20% to 25% appeared at low frequency elsewhere. Patient CD4-sorted repertoires looked more clonal than healthy CD4+ repertoires, even without putative leukemic clones. TRBV06-family usage was enriched in top patient clones (8/27) versus controls (2/35).

CDR1 is LNHDA and CDR2 is SQIVND in the germline V gene (reference sequence). The V segment lost 3 bases and the J segment 7 bases; nucleotides outside the gene matches: 11. The CDR3 covers 15 residues. This clone turned up a few times. Its antigen is not known. This TCR was sampled from a human donor in good health. The gene calls are TRBV19 and TRBJ2-7, with 8 bases identical to TRBD2. The sample was CD4+ T cells from blood buffy coats. The CDR3: CASSIGGAGSGEQYF. The CDR3 bases are TGTGCCAGTAGTATCGGGGGGGCAGGCAGCGGAGAGCAGTACTTC.